This TCR beta chain was captured in a study of low-dose radiotherapy and immunotherapy resistance in tumors. This clonotype occurred many times. CDR1 SGHRS and CDR2 YFSETQ come from the germline V gene. Trimming stripped 2 bases from V and 2 bases from J, with 11 bases between. This CDR3 is built from 15 residues. cDNA synthesis used a TRAV/TRBV-specific primer set for both chains. With a V-primer adapter and a constant-region primer, TCRs were amplified for roughly 21 PCR cycles. TCRdb re-derived calls from the reads in MiXCR, one entry per CDR3 protein. The table shows 35,000 to 45,000 distinct CDR3 sequences, with 25% occurring only once. Time point reported: after trial treatment. Regarding treatment: LDRT plus nivolumab, ipilimumab, low-dose cyclophosphamide and aspirin (RACIN trial).

The material was PBMCs, obtained after low-dose radiotherapy plus immunotherapy. This TCR derives from a male donor with prostate cancer. The chain carries TRBV5-1 and TRBJ2-1; TRBD2 is a possible D gene (6 bases). The CDR3 sequence: CASSFGGAPYNEQFF. The CDR3 nucleotides are TGCGCCAGCAGCTTCGGGGGAGCCCCCTACAATGAGCAGTTCTTC.